Listed here are 5 T cell receptor beta chains from one sample, sequenced in a study of low-dose radiotherapy and immunotherapy resistance in tumors. With a constant-region primer and a V-primer adapter, TCRs were subjected to around 18 PCR cycles of amplification. Each CDR3 protein gets one entry after TCRdb re-called the reads with MiXCR. The repertoire includes roughly 46,000 distinct CDR3 sequences, about 10% of them detected once, and approximately 6.2% sits in the top ten. Regarding time point: before trial treatment. The sample was PBMCs, taken before treatment. These receptors all come from a female donor with ovarian cancer.

In the case of this clonotype: This sequence is one base from a far larger clone and is likely a read error. V is TRBV5-1 and J is TRBJ2-7, with D tentatively TRBD1 (5 bases). CDR1 is SGHRS and CDR2 is YFSETQ in the germline V gene. This CDR3 spans 12 amino acids. Trimming left V 0 bases short and J 7 bases short, with 8 bases between. The DNA for the CDR3 is TGCGCCAGCAGCTTGGTGGACAATGAGCAGTACTTC. Amino acids: CASSLVDNEQYF.

This clonotype occurred many times. The chain joins TRBV11-2 to TRBJ1-5, with no clear D. The CDR3 loop spans 15 amino acids. Germline CDR1 reads SGHAT; CDR2 reads FQNNGV. The V end was cut by 5 bases, the J end by 6 bases, with 17 bases between. CDR3 in amino acids: CASSTSVGLGQPQHF. The CDR3 bases are TGTGCCAGCAGCACCTCGGTGGGCCTCGGTCAGCCCCAGCATTTT.

In this sample, this clonotype turned up many times. V gene TRBV20-1 combines with J gene TRBJ2-7; TRBD2 matches at 10 bases. The V gene's germline CDR1 is DFQATT and CDR2 SNEGSKA (reference sequence). The CDR3 sequence is 14 residues long. The CDR3 DNA reads as TGCAGCTGGGCTAGCGGGGGCAACTCCTACGAGCAGTACTTC. Translating gives CSWASGGNSYEQYF.

Details on this clonotype: This likely stems from a read error, as it lies one base from a far larger clone. The gene calls are TRBV23-1 and TRBJ2-7; TRBD1 matches 7 bases. TRBV23-1 qualifies as an ORF whose function is uncertain. J gave up 7 bases and V 9 bases, and 15 bases lay outside the gene matches. This CDR3 is 14 amino acids long. This CDR3 reads CASWWDSPYNEQYF. The CDR3 DNA reads TGCGCCAGTTGGTGGGACAGCCCCTACAATGAGCAGTACTTC.

This clonotype was recorded at least ten times. The rearrangement joins TRBV10-3 to TRBJ1-6; 7 positions match TRBD1. Germline CDR1 reads ENHRY; CDR2 reads SYGVKD. The ends lost 4 bases at V and 10 bases at J; junction bases unmatched: 4. This CDR3 has 13 residues. The CDR3 DNA follows: TGTGCCATCAGTGGGGACAGTAAATCACCCCTCCACTTT. This encodes CAISGDSKSPLHF.